This T cell receptor (beta chain) was recovered during a study of blood T cell repertoires in COVID-19. The overall study: Acute-phase and convalescent COVID-19 samples originated in the United States, Italy and Spain.

Seattle patient enrollment occurred during active infection, with longitudinal follow-up thereafter. Methods used by the authors: Estimates of nucleated cell counts were drawn from the amplification of reference gene primers. The assay was immunoSEQ multiplex PCR, and TCRdb's table has in-frame clones only and misses some. V and J calls and clone size are those listed in that table; D and trimming were worked out from the DNA. The profile shows roughly 47,000 clones, 80% to 90% of them singletons. With 3 bases removed from V and 3 bases from J, the gap between germline ends came to 8 bases. This CDR3 is built from 13 residues. The V gene's germline CDR1 is SEHNR and CDR2 FQNEAQ (reference sequence).

This sequence was found in a woman of 80 years or more with COVID-19, enrolled during active disease. The specimen sequenced was peripheral blood. The chain carries TRBV7-9 and TRBJ1-2, with D uncertain. The CDR3 protein is CASSFQEDYGYTF. The CDR3 nucleotides are TGTGCCAGCAGCTTCCAGGAGGACTATGGCTACACCTTC.